This T cell receptor (beta chain) is drawn from a study of blood T cell repertoires in COVID-19. V lost 3 bases to trimming and J lost 6 bases, with 12 bases between them. This CDR3 comprises 13 residues. Only in-frame clones appear in the TCRdb table, and some are missing; sequencing was by immunoSEQ multiplex PCR. The sample carries some 150,000 clones, around 87% recorded once. Sequenced: peripheral blood. The rearrangement links TRBV12-3 or TRBV12-4 to TRBJ2-7; D perhaps matches TRBD1 (5 bases). The sequence was collected from a woman in her thirties or forties with acute or convalescent COVID-19. As DNA, the CDR3 is TGTGCCAGCAGTTTGGGTCAGGGTTTCGAGCAGTACTTC. Its translation is CASSLGQGFEQYF.